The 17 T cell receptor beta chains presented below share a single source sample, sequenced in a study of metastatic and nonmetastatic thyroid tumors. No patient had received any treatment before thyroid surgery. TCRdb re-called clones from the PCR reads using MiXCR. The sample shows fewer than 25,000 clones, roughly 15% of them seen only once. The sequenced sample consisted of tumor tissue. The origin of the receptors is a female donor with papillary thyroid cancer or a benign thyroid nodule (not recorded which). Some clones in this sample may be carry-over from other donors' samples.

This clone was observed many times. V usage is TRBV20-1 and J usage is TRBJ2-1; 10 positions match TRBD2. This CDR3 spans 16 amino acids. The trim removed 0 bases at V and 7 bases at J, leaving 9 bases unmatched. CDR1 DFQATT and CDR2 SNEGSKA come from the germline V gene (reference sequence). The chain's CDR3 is CSARDPLAGNVNEQFF. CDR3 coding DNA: TGCAGTGCTAGAGACCCACTAGCGGGGAACGTAAATGAGCAGTTCTTC.

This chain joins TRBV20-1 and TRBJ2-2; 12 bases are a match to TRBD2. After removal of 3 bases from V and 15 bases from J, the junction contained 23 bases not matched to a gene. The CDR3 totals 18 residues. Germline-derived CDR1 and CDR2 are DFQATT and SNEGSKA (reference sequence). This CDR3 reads CSASSSGGAPVITGDLFF. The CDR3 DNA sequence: TGCAGTGCTAGTTCTAGCGGGGGGGCCCCTGTCATCACCGGGGATTTGTTTTTT.

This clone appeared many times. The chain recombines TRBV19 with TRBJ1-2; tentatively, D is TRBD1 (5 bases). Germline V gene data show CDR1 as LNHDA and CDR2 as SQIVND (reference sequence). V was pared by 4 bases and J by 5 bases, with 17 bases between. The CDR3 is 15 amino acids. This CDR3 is CASSTAIRGRYGYTF. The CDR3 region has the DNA TGTGCCAGTAGTACGGCGATCCGGGGCAGATATGGCTACACCTTC.

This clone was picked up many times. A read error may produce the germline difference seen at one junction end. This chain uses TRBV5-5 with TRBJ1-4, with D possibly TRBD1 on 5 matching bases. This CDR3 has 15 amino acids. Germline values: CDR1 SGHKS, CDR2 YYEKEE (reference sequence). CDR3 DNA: TGTGCCAACAGCTCGCCGACAGACCTTAATGAAAAACTGTTTTTT. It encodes CANSSPTDLNEKLFF.

The CDR3, as DNA: TGTGCCAGCAGCTCCTACAGGGGGTTACATGAGCAGTTCTTC. Translating it yields CASSSYRGLHEQFF. This chain joins TRBV7-6 and TRBJ2-1; 8 nucleotides line up with TRBD1. CDR3 length: 14 amino acids. Germline trimming cut 4 bases from V and 8 bases from J; bases unmatched to any gene: 7. Germline loops: CDR1 SGHVS, CDR2 FNYEAQ.

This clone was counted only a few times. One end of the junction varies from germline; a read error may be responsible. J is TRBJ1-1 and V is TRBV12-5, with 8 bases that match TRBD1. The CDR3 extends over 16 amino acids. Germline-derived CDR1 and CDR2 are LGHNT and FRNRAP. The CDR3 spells CASGTGTGHTNAEAFF. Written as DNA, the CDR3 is TGTGCTAGTGGTACCGGGACAGGACATACGAACGCTGAAGCTTTCTTT.

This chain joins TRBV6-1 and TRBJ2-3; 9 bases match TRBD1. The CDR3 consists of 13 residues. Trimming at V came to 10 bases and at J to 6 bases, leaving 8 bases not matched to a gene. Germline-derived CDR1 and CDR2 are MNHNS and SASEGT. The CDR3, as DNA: TGTGCCATTGACAGGGGGAGCGACGATACGCAGTATTTT. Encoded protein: CAIDRGSDDTQYF.

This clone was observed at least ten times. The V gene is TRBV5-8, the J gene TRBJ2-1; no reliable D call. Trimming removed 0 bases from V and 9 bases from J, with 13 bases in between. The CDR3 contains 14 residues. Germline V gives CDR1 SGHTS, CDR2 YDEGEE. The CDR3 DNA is TGTGCCAGCAGCTTGGATGGGGTCTGGGGTGAGCAGTTCTTC. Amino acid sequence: CASSLDGVWGEQFF.

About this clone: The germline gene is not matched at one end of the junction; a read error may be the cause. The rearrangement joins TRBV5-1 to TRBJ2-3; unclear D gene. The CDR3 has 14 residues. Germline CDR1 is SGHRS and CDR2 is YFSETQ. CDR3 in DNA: TGCGCCAGCAGCTTGACGAGACCAGCAGATACTCAGTATTTT. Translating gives CASSLTRPADTQYF.

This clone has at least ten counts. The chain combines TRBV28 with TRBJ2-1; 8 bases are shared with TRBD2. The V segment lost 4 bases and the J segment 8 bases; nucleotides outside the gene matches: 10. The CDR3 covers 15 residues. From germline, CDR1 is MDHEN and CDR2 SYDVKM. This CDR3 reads CASSSPAAGGYEQFF. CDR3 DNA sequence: TGTGCCAGCAGTTCACCCGCGGCGGGAGGCTATGAGCAGTTCTTC.

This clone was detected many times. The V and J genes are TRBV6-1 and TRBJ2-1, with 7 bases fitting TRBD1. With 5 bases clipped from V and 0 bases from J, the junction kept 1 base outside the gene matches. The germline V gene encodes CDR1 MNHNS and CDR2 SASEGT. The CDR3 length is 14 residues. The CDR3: CASSWDSSYNEQFF. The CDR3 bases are TGTGCCAGCAGTTGGGACAGCTCCTACAATGAGCAGTTCTTC.

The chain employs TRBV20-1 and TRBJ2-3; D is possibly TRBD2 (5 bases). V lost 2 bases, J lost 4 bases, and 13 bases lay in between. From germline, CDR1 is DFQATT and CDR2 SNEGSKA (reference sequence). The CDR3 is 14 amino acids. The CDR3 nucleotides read TGCAGTGCTAGAAGCCTCGGAGGTGCAGATACGCAGTATTTT. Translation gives CSARSLGGADTQYF.

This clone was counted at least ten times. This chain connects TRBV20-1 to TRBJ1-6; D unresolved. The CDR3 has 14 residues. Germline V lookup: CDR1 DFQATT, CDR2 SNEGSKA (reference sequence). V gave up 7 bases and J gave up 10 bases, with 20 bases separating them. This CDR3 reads CSGGRAAFSSPLHF. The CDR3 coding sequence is TGCAGTGGAGGGAGGGCGGCCTTCAGCTCACCCCTCCACTTT.

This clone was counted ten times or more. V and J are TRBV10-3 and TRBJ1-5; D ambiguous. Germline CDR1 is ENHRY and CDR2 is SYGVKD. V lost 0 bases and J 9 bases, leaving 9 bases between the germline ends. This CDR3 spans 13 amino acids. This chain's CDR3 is CAISESGLGPQHF. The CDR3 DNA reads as TGTGCCATCAGTGAGTCGGGCCTCGGGCCCCAGCATTTT.

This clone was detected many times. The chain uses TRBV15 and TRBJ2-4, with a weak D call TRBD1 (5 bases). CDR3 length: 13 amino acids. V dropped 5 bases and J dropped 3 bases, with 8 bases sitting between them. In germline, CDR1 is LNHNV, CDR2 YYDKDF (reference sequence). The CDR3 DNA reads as TGTGCCACCAGCCTCAGGGACAAAAACATTCAGTACTTC. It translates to CATSLRDKNIQYF.

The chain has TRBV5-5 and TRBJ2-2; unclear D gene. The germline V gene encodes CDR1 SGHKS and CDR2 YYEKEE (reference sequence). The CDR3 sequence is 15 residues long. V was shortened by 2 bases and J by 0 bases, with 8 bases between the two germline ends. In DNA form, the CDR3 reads TGTGCCAGCAGCTTTTTCCAGCCGAACACCGGGGAGCTGTTTTTT. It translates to CASSFFQPNTGELFF.

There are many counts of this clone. CDR3 in amino acids: CARGGQGGGNTEAFF. The DNA for the CDR3 is TGTGCCAGGGGTGGACAGGGCGGCGGGAACACTGAAGCTTTCTTT. The rearrangement joins TRBV2 to TRBJ1-1; TRBD1 agrees at 8 bases. CDR1 and CDR2 from the germline V gene are SNHLY and FYNNEI. The CDR3 sequence is 15 residues long. The V segment lost 9 bases and the J segment 1 base; nucleotides outside the gene matches: 10.